The 3 T cell receptor beta chains listed next were all sequenced from one sample in a study of Graves' ophthalmopathy and Graves' hyperthyroidism. As the template, RNA transcripts were used to amplify TCR beta CDR3 regions. First-round RT-PCR used HTBI primers; second-round multiplex PCR followed. Via MiXCR, TCRdb re-called the multiplex PCR reads, giving one row per CDR3 protein. Counted here are about 660,000 distinct CDR3 sequences, 35% to 45% occurring once; the ten biggest clones make up more than 3%. The sequencing input was peripheral blood. All receptors come from an adult man with Graves' ophthalmopathy.

This clonotype was counted at least ten times. The DNA of the CDR3 is TGTGCCAGCAGCACCCGGACGTCCGCCTACGAGCAGTACTTC. Protein sequence: CASSTRTSAYEQYF. The chain recombines TRBV7-9 with TRBJ2-7; no reliable D call. The CDR3 loop spans 14 amino acids. With 5 bases removed from V and 2 bases from J, the gap between germline ends came to 13 bases. Germline CDR1 is SEHNR and CDR2 is FQNEAQ (reference sequence). Drawing the rest from reference TRBV7-9 and TRBJ2-7, the complete variable domain is DTGVSQNPRHKITKRGQNVTFRCDPISEHNRLYWYRQTLGQGPEFLTYFQNEAQLEKSRLLSDRFSAERPKGSFSTLEIQRTEQGDSAMYLCASSTRTSAYEQYFGPGTRLTVT.

This chain uses TRBV7-9 with TRBJ1-3, with TRBD1 identical over 8 bases. V trimming: 4 bases; J trimming: 7 bases; junction bases outside the gene matches: 6. The CDR3 runs 14 residues. Germline CDR1 and CDR2: SEHNR and FQNEAQ (reference sequence). The CDR3 loop reads CASSSQGASNTIYF. The CDR3 DNA sequence: TGTGCCAGCAGCTCCCAGGGGGCTAGCAACACCATATATTTT.

This clonotype was recorded at least ten times. The chain has TRBV2 and TRBJ1-2, with TRBD1 as a possible D gene (5 bases). This CDR3 has 15 residues. Looked up from germline, CDR1 is SNHLY and CDR2 is FYNNEI. The ends were cut back, 2 bases at V and 8 bases at J, with 18 bases in the middle. CDR3 loop: CASSERLAGRTGYTF. The CDR3 DNA sequence: TGTGCCAGCAGTGAACGGTTGGCAGGGAGGACCGGCTACACCTTC.